The TCR beta chain under discussion was sequenced for a study of control samples from healthy donors and cancer patients. Repertoires were generated with immunoSEQ multiplex PCR, while TCRdb's copy carries only in-frame clones and drops some. The table records 100,000 or so clones, roughly 86% of them present only once. CDR1 and CDR2 (germline): LGHNA, YSLEER. Deletions cut 0 bases from V and 4 bases from J, with 9 bases between. This CDR3 is 15 amino acids long. The sample taken for sequencing was blood. This clonotype was obtained from a woman aged 45-60 years in good health. The rearrangement joins TRBV4-3 to TRBJ1-4; D unresolved. CDR3 in DNA: TGCGCCAGCAGCCAAGATCGGTGGGGTAATGAAAAACTGTTTTTT. Protein sequence: CASSQDRWGNEKLFF.